A selection of T cell receptor beta chains follows, all from one sample in a study of read filtering for tumor transcriptome and immune sequencing. TCRdb ran MiXCR on the reads and lists one entry per CDR3 protein. The sample includes some 130,000 distinct CDR3 sequences, over 10% seen only once; the top ten take approximately 9.9%. Sequenced sample: a population of CD138-negative cells sorted from bone marrow. These receptors all come from a donor at least 40 years old with multiple myeloma. The conserved cysteine and the conserved F or W are not part of the CDR3 here.

J gene,V gene,CDR3 protein
TRBJ2-1,TRBV6-1,ASSGQDTGLNNEQF
TRBJ2-1,TRBV20-1,SAPRGTSGRDWNEQF
TRBJ1-1,TRBV9,ASSPMGGNTEAF
TRBJ1-4,TRBV7-9,ASGGANEKLF
TRBJ2-3,TRBV10-3,AISESMDQITDTQY
TRBJ2-2,TRBV14,ASSQRTGELF
TRBJ1-4,TRBV11-2,ASSRQVVPNEKLF
TRBJ1-3,TRBV30,AWSVRRTSSGNTIY
TRBJ2-7,TRBV28,ASTTRDEQY
TRBJ2-5,TRBV11-2,ASSLGPPGQGQETQY
TRBJ2-3,TRBV7-6,ASSLDGAADTQY
TRBJ2-1,TRBV29-1,SADGGGTSGLRGDNEQS
TRBJ2-5,TRBV7-2,ASSKQGAGETQY